This record concerns one T cell receptor beta chain sequence. What it binds is not known. CDR3 size: 14 residues. The V end lost 3 bases, the J end lost 6 bases, and 17 bases lay between the germline ends. The V gene's germline CDR1 is GTSNPN and CDR2 SVGIG (reference sequence). The entry originates in a study of cytomegalovirus exposure and HLA in healthy donors. At the level of the study: In an early release, HLA-typed donors contributed some 80 million unique TCR sequences.

The PCR made use of 60 Vbeta and 13 Jbeta primers. TCRdb's copy holds only in-frame clones and misses some; the assay was immunoSEQ multiplex PCR. The sample lists 130,000 or so clones; 82% were seen once. General observations from the study: High sensitivity and specificity were reportedly achieved when the classifier diagnosed cytomegalovirus status. Most TCR beta V segments were productive about 87% or about 30% of the time in an earlier analysis.

This chain links TRBV30 with TRBJ2-5; weak D call: TRBD1 (6 bases). Sequencing used PBMCs. This receptor was taken from a woman in her forties or fifties in good health and CMV-seropositive. For the CDR3, the DNA is TGTGCCTGGAGCCCCACTTCCAGGGGCCAGACCCAGTACTTC. It translates to CAWSPTSRGQTQYF.